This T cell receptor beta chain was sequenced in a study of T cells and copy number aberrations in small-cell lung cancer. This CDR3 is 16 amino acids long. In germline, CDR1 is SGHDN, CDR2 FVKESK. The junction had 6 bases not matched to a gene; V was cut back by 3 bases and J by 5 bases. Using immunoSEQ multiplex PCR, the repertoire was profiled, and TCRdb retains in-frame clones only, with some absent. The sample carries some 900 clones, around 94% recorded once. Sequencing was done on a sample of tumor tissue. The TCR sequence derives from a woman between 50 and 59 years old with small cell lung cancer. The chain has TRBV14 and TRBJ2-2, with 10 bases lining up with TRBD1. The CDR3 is CASSHYRDRGTGELFF. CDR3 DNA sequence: TGTGCCAGCAGCCATTACCGGGACAGGGGAACCGGGGAGCTGTTTTTT.